This T cell receptor (beta chain) was observed in a study of blood T cell repertoires in COVID-19. Across the study: Both acute and convalescent COVID-19 samples were obtained from the United States, Italy and Spain.

The ends lost 3 bases at V and 2 bases at J; junction bases unmatched: 11. Per germline, CDR1 KGHSH and CDR2 LQKENI. This CDR3 region has 19 residues. Libraries were prepared by immunoSEQ multiplex PCR; TCRdb keeps only in-frame clonotypes and omits some of them. Among 120,000 or so clones, about 92% were seen once, and the ten largest hold around 3.6%. The chain uses TRBV18 and TRBJ2-4; 12 bases match TRBD1. Sequenced material: peripheral blood. The sequence was obtained from a man aged 45 to 65 with active COVID-19. The CDR3 sequence: CASSPLGTGGEVTKNIQYF. Written as DNA, the CDR3 is TGTGCCAGCTCACCGCTCGGGACAGGGGGCGAAGTAACCAAAAACATTCAGTACTTC.